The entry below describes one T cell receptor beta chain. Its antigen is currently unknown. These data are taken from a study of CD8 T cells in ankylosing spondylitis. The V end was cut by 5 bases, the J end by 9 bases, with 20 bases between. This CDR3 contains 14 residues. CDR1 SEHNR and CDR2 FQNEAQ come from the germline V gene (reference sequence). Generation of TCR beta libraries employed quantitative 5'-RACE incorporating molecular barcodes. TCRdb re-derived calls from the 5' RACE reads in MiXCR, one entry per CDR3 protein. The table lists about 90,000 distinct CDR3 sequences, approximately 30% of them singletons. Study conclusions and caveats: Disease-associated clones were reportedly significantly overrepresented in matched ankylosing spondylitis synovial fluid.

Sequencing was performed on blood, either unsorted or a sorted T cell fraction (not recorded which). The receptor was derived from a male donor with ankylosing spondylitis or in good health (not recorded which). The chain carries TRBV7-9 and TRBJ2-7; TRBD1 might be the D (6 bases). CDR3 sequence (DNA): TGTGCCAGCAGCCCAGCCGGGGCAGGGGTTTCGCAGTACTTC. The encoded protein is CASSPAGAGVSQYF.